The T cell receptor (beta chain) described here comes from a study of vaccination and CD4 T cells after COVID-19. As for the study in general: Four females and six males made up the convalescents, two of whom were Hispanic. The stimulating agents, overlapping spike peptides, came from SARS-CoV-2, HCoV-NL63, HCoV-OC43 and HCoV-229E.

Of note for this clonotype: Its target is not known.

Treatment in this sample: roughly 10-day PBMC culture with coronavirus spike peptide pools or control peptides (ViraFEST assay). Under the ViraFEST approach, antigen-specific T cells were expanded with peptide pools and TCRs subsequently sequenced. Each well held over 1.5 million PBMCs in IL-2 (about 9.3 IU/ml) medium with 10 ug/ml peptide pools. Trimming at V came to 9 bases and at J to 1 base, leaving 11 bases not matched to a gene. The germline V gene has CDR1 LNHDA and CDR2 SQIVND (reference sequence). CDR3 length: 15 residues. An Oncomine TCR Beta short-read assay was used to sequence the DNA from cultured CD4+ T cells. TCRdb re-analysed the PCR reads in MiXCR, keeping a single row per CDR3 protein. The table includes 15,000 to 20,000 distinct CDR3 sequences, about three fifths detected once.

Sequencing input: CD4+ T cells from blood, cultured in vitro. V gene TRBV19 combines with J gene TRBJ1-2; 7 nucleotides align to TRBD1. The source of this sequence is a human donor who had recovered from COVID-19. CDR3 residues: CASQSQGGSNYGYTF. CDR3 nucleotides: TGTGCCAGCCAATCTCAGGGGGGGAGTAACTATGGCTACACCTTC.